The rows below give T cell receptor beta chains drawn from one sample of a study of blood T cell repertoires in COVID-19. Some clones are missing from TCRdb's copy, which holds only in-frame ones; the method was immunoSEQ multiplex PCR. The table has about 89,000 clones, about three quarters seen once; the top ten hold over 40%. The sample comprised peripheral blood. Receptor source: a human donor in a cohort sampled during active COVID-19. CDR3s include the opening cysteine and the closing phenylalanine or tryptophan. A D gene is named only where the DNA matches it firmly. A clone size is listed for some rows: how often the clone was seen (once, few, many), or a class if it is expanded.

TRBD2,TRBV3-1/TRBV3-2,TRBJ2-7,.,CASSPRVDQLAGGKVLGEQYF,TGTGCCAGCAGCCCGAGGGTGGACCAACTAGCGGGAGGGAAGGTTTTGGGGGAGCAGTACTTC
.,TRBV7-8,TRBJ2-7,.,CASSRSRGQGLGEQYF,TGTGCCAGCAGCAGATCCCGGGGACAAGGGCTCGGCGAGCAGTACTTC
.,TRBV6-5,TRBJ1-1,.,CASSSREGNTEAFF,TGTGCCAGCAGTTCCCGAGAGGGGAACACTGAAGCTTTCTTT
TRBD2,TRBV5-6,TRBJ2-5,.,CASSLAVRLAAQETQYF,TGTGCCAGCAGCTTGGCGGTGCGTCTAGCGGCGCAAGAGACCCAGTACTTC
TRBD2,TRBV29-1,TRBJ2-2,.,CSVARASGRSGELFF,TGCAGCGTTGCGAGGGCTAGCGGGAGGTCCGGGGAGCTGTTTTTT
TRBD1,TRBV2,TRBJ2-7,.,CASSQAGGLGSYEQYF,TGTGCCAGCAGCCAGGCAGGGGGCCTCGGCTCCTACGAGCAGTACTTC
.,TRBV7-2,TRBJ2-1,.,CASTGPGSPYNEQFF,TGTGCCAGCACGGGGCCCGGGAGCCCCTACAATGAGCAGTTCTTC
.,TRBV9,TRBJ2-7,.,CASSVRQSGEQYF,TGTGCCAGCAGCGTTAGGCAGTCGGGGGAGCAGTACTTC
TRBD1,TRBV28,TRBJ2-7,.,CASSSPPDRGYEQYF,TGTGCCAGCAGTTCCCCTCCGGACAGGGGGTACGAGCAGTACTTC
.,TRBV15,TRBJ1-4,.,CATSASGEKLFF,TGTGCCACCAGCGCCTCAGGGGAAAAACTGTTTTTT
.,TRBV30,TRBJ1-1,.,CAWSKRGGTEAFF,TGTGCCTGGAGTAAGAGGGGGGGCACTGAAGCTTTCTTT
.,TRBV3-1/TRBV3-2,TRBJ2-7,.,CASSPERLARSTYF,TGTGCCAGCAGCCCCGAGAGGCTAGCGCGGAGTACGTACTTC
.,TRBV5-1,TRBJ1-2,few,CASRAQGSNYGYTF,TGCGCCAGCAGGGCCCAGGGTTCCAACTATGGCTACACCTTC
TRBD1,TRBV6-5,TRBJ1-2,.,CASSSMGQGANYGYTF,TGTGCCAGCAGTTCCATGGGACAGGGGGCGAACTATGGCTACACCTTC
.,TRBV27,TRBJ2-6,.,CASSWDIRPSGANVLTF,TGTGCCAGCAGTTGGGACATCCGGCCGTCCGGGGCCAACGTCCTGACTTTC
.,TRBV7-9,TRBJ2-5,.,CASSKGLRTSPETQYF,TGTGCCAGCAGCAAGGGACTCCGAACATCCCCAGAGACCCAGTACTTC
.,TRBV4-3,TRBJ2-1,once,CASSQEGPHEQFF,TGCGCCAGCAGCCAAGAGGGCCCCCATGAGCAGTTCTTC
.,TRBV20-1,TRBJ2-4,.,CSASVPGMTTSFQYF,TGCAGTGCTAGTGTACCAGGGATGACAACTTCCTTTCAGTACTTC
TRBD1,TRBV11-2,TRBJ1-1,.,CASGLGTGSEAFF,TGTGCCAGCGGACTGGGGACAGGGAGTGAAGCTTTCTTT
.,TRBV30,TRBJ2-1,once,CAWRTGRNEQFF,TGTGCCTGGAGGACAGGGAGGAATGAGCAGTTCTTC
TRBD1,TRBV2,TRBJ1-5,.,CASRRGYGQGQFERNQPQHF,TGTGCCAGCCGAAGGGGCTACGGACAGGGACAGTTTGAAAGGAATCAGCCCCAGCATTTT
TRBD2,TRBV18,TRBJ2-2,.,CASSPLAGGDTGELFF,TGTGCCAGCTCACCGCTAGCGGGAGGCGACACCGGGGAGCTGTTTTTT
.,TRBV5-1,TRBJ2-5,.,CASKNASLGTQYF,TGCGCCAGCAAGAACGCTAGCCTTGGGACCCAGTACTTC
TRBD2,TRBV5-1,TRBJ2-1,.,CASSSLTSGSGNEQFF,TGCGCCAGCAGCTCCCTAACTAGCGGGAGTGGTAATGAGCAGTTCTTC
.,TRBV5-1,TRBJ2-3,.,CASSPLRLTDTQYF,TGCGCCAGCAGCCCCTTGCGGCTCACAGATACGCAGTATTTT
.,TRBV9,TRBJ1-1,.,CASSVDRATEAFF,TGTGCCAGCAGCGTAGACAGGGCCACTGAAGCTTTCTTT
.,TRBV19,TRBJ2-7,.,CATLGGRAHSYEQYF,TGTGCCACCCTCGGGGGGCGGGCCCACTCCTACGAGCAGTACTTC
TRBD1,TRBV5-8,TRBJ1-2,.,CASSVTGTGKKGYTF,TGTGCCAGCAGCGTTACCGGGACAGGCAAAAAGGGCTACACCTTC
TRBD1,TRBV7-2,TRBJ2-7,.,CASSLAARGYEQYF,TGTGCCAGCAGCTTAGCGGCCAGGGGGTACGAGCAGTACTTC
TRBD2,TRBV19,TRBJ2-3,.,CASSSKRERTDTQYF,TGTGCCAGTAGTAGCAAGCGGGAACGCACAGATACGCAGTATTTT
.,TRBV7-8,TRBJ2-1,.,CASSTRDNSYNEQFF,TGTGCCAGCAGCACCCGGGACAACTCCTACAATGAGCAGTTCTTC
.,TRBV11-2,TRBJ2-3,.,CASSPNAGRTDTQYF,TGTGCCAGCAGCCCCAATGCGGGACGGACAGATACGCAGTATTTT
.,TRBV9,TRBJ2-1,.,CASSSGYNEQFF,TGTGCCAGTTCCAGCGGATACAATGAGCAGTTCTTC
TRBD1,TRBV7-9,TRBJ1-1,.,CASSLQGAGTTEAFF,TGTGCCAGCAGCCTACAGGGGGCTGGGACCACTGAAGCTTTCTTT
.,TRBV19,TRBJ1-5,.,CASTKPPPRLDQPQHF,TGTGCCAGTACTAAACCACCCCCCAGGTTGGATCAGCCCCAGCATTTT
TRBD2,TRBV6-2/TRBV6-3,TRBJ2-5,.,CASSYGLVGETQYF,TGTGCCAGCAGTTACGGACTAGTTGGGGAGACCCAGTACTTC